This TCR beta chain stems from a study of beta chain features in type 1 diabetes (dated by TCRdb to 2017 to 2018). Study-level background: Mean age, gender distribution, total cell number and subset yield did not differ between patients and healthy donors. A total of around 100 million sorted cells were examined across all samples, and RNA yield correlated strongly with the number of cells per subset. The study compared the TCRB repertoires of sorted circulating CD4+ T cell subsets in recently diagnosed type 1 diabetes patients with those in matched healthy donors. Naive and central memory subsets were obtained from all 30 or so donors, but regulatory and stem cell-like memory subsets were isolated from only 8 patients and about eight healthy donors.

Summary of the overall study and its limitations: Naive, central memory and regulatory TCRB repertoires appeared to be more similar among patients than among healthy donors. Because cDNA was sequenced instead of genomic DNA, highly expressing activated cells could be over-represented, though the groups showed no difference in activation or CD3 levels. Patients with type 1 diabetes made fewer insertions and deleted more nucleotides at VDJ recombination sites, implying thymic rearrangement abnormalities. PCR may preferentially amplify shorter templates, but because patient and control samples were amplified and corrected together, any resulting skew would affect both groups equally. A moderate but significant shortening of TCRB CDR3 length was observed in type 1 diabetes patients in all four CD4+ subsets. Because the HLA sub-analyses included only small numbers of individuals, any influence of HLA type on TCRB rearrangement was left unresolved.

As for this clone: What this receptor recognizes is not known. Base qualities are not recorded, but no much larger clone differs from it by a single base.

From each donor, a single peripheral blood sample of about 120 mL on average was drawn into heparinised tubes. A BD FACSAria II was used to sort naive, central memory, regulatory and stem cell-like memory CD4+ T cells with a panel that included CD45RO, CCR7, CD25, CD127, CD95 and CD27. Every sorted population had a purity above 95%. PBMCs were isolated right away by Lymphoprep density gradient centrifugation and were stained directly, without culture. So that batch effects would be minimized, each experiment stained and sorted samples in pairs, pairing one healthy donor with one patient. Trimming takes 8 bases off V and 1 base off J; junction bases not matched to a gene: 6. Reading the germline V gene (reference sequence) gives CDR1 GTSNPN and CDR2 SVGIG. The CDR3, from cysteine to phenylalanine, totals 14 residues. Just the 42-base CDR3 DNA is kept, in frame starting at base 1. The entire isolated RNA was reverse transcribed using the High Capacity cDNA Reverse Transcription Kit, and thus expressed TCRB transcripts were sequenced. Naive, central memory and regulatory T cell samples underwent deep immunoSEQ sequencing, averaging around 4 million total reads per sample. Sorted cells were lysed in RLT buffer and RNA was extracted with DNase-treated RNeasy Micro or Mini kits, depending on cell number. Each cell subset was processed separately to prevent cross-contamination, with patient and healthy donor samples processed together. Using the immunoSEQ multiplex PCR, TCRB sequences were amplified from cDNA into 87-bp fragments spanning the CDR3 region. The amplicons were sequenced using the Illumina HiSeq platform. In the authors' own workflow: Synthetic template baselines were used to correct PCR bias computationally, reads within Hamming distance 2 were collapsed together, and singletons that could not be merged were discarded. Reads were aligned to IMGT to assign V, D and J genes, CDR3 length, and insertions or deletions at six rearrangement sites. Within each subset, clonotype counts were normalized to sorted cell number, after which true diversity and Gini coefficients were computed with the tcR R package. The overlap coefficient, calculated on TCRB nucleotide sequences, was used to quantify repertoire sharing. The immuneACCESS repertoire file appears here via TCRdb, limited to in-frame rearrangements. These files lack a portion of the clones; in checked studies, under half of the deficit traces to unresolved V genes, and the cause of the others is not known. That table is the source of V, J and clone size, and D and trimming were worked out from the DNA. The sample includes under 200,000 clones, with around 8% observed a single time. The top ten clonotypes cover almost 0.65% of the sample.

This clonotype originated in a man aged 18 to 35 in good health. The V gene is TRBV30 and the J gene is TRBJ2-2, with TRBD1 identical over 8 junction bases. Sequencing was performed on central memory CD4+ T cells from blood. The CDR3 region reads CAGQGWMNTGELFF. The DNA sequence reads TGTGCCGGACAGGGATGGATGAACACCGGGGAGCTGTTTTTT. With all but the CDR3 taken from the reference TRBV30 and TRBJ2-2 genes, the full variable domain is: SQTIHQWPATLVQPVGSPLSLECTVEGTSNPNLYWYRQAAGRGLQLLFYSVGIGQISSEVPQNLSASRPQDRQFILSSKKLLLSDSGFYLCAGQGWMNTGELFFGEGSRLTVL.